This T cell receptor beta chain derives from a study of T-cell memory formation after mild COVID-19. In its sample, this clonotype was seen a few times. The CDR3 is 12 residues long. Trimming removed 8 bases at V and 4 bases at J, with 11 bases between. Germline V CDR1 and CDR2: MNHEY, SVGEGT. TCR alpha and TCR beta cDNA libraries with sample barcodes and UMIs came from 5'RACE using constant-segment primers. TCRdb reprocessed the 5' RACE reads with MiXCR, giving one entry per CDR3 protein. Of under 150,000 distinct CDR3 sequences listed, 22% were seen once; the top ten hold roughly 40%. What was sequenced was PBMCs or a T cell subset sorted from them (not recorded which). The sequence derives from a man between 18 and 35 years old who had mild COVID-19 (a few samples of this study predate the infection). Cell type and time point are not known. V and J are TRBV6-2 or TRBV6-3 and TRBJ2-5; D ambiguous. The CDR3 DNA reads as TGTGCCAGCGGTTCCGCGATAGAGACCCAGTACTTC. Translation: CASGSAIETQYF.